The source of this T cell receptor beta chain is a study of cytomegalovirus exposure and HLA in healthy donors. The PCR used 60 Vbeta and 13 Jbeta primers. Profiling relied on immunoSEQ multiplex PCR, and the TCRdb table lists in-frame clones only, not all of them. Among 55,000 to 80,000 clones listed, 68% were seen once. This clone showed up just a few times. Trimming stripped 1 base from V and 4 bases from J, with 8 bases between. The germline V gene encodes CDR1 LGHNA and CDR2 YSLEER. The CDR3 runs to 15 residues. The receptor comes from a woman aged 25-40 years in good health and CMV-seronegative. Sequencing input: PBMCs. The gene calls are TRBV4-3 and TRBJ2-6; D may be TRBD2 (5 bases). The CDR3 is CASSQVPGGANVLTF. The CDR3 DNA is TGCGCCAGCAGCCAAGTTCCGGGGGGGGCCAACGTCCTGACTTTC.